The clone carrying this T cell receptor (beta chain) was found a few times. Its antigen remains unknown. The CDR3 contains 15 residues. CDR1 is MGHDK and CDR2 is SYGVNS in the germline V gene. The ends were cut back, 4 bases at V and 0 bases at J, with 10 bases in the middle. The data stem from a study of OX40 agonist ivuxolimab in advanced cancers. Study background: Patients were treated with ivuxolimab, an agonistic anti-OX40 (CD134) antibody. Enrollees could have had prior anti-PD-1, anti-PD-L1 or anti-CTLA-4 therapy, which 30% to 50% had received.

The repertoire was sequenced with immunoSEQ multiplex PCR; TCRdb's copy has only in-frame clones and lacks some. This table holds around 94,000 clones, approximately 85% found once. Study observations and caveats: More expanded clones were seen, on average, in CD8+ T cells than in CD4+. Both blood CD4+ and CD8+ T cells showed clonal growth by week 6 at 0.1 to 3.0 mg/kg.

The sequencing used CD4+ or CD8+ T cells sorted from blood, collected in a trial of the OX40 agonist ivuxolimab. The J gene is TRBJ2-1, the V gene TRBV25-1, with D perhaps TRBD1 (6 bases). The receptor's source is an adult with an advanced solid tumor such as melanoma, head and neck, liver or kidney cancer. In DNA form, the CDR3 reads TGTGCCAGCAGTGTCGGGACAATCTCCTACAATGAGCAGTTCTTC. Translating gives CASSVGTISYNEQFF.